One and the same sample provided the 17 T cell receptor beta chains below, sequenced in a study of blood T cell repertoires in COVID-19. Method: immunoSEQ multiplex PCR; TCRdb's copy keeps in-frame clones and lacks some. The sample records 50,000 to 75,000 clones, roughly 86% being singletons. Sequenced input: peripheral blood. The receptor set was obtained from a man in his fifties or sixties with acute or convalescent COVID-19.

CDR3 nucleotide sequence: TGTGCCAGCAGCTTGGGACCGGACAGGAAGAATTATGGCTACACCTTC. It codes for CASSLGPDRKNYGYTF. This chain connects TRBV5-4 to TRBJ1-2, with 7 bases aligning to TRBD1. From germline, CDR1 is SGHNT and CDR2 YYREEE (reference sequence). Trimming removed 0 bases from V and 5 bases from J; junction bases left unmatched: 10. CDR3 length equals 16 residues.

The chain uses TRBV3-1 (or the pseudogene TRBV3-2) and TRBJ1-2, with D possibly being TRBD1 (6 bases). Trimming took off 4 bases at V and 3 bases at J, with 12 bases between the two ends. The germline gives CDR1 LGHDT, CDR2 YNNKEL (reference sequence). The CDR3 is 14 amino acids. CDR3 DNA sequence: TGTGCCAGCAGCCTACTTTCAGGGGACTATGGCTACACCTTC. This sequence encodes CASSLLSGDYGYTF.

V is TRBV27 and J is TRBJ1-4, with TRBD1 as a possible D gene (5 bases). The CDR3 spans 15 residues. V was cut by 5 bases and J by 7 bases, with 17 bases left in between. The germline V gene encodes CDR1 MNHEY and CDR2 SMNVEV (reference sequence). In nucleotides, the CDR3 is TGTGCCAGCAGTCTCCGGCAGGGTTTGACTGAAAAACTGTTTTTT. Translated: CASSLRQGLTEKLFF.

The genes are TRBV27 and TRBJ1-5; 8 bases line up with TRBD1. V shed 0 bases, J shed 7 bases, and the junction held 5 bases outside the gene matches. The germline CDR1 and CDR2 sequences are MNHEY and SMNVEV (reference sequence). The CDR3 has 15 amino acids. CDR3 loop: CASSLSRGPRQPQHF. As DNA, the CDR3 is TGTGCCAGCAGTTTATCCAGGGGGCCCAGACAGCCCCAGCATTTT.

This chain uses TRBV7-8 with TRBJ1-4; possible D gene TRBD1, 5 bases. Per the germline V gene, CDR1 is SGHVS and CDR2 is FQNEAQ. This CDR3 is built from 15 residues. The V end lost 5 bases, the J end lost 6 bases, and 16 bases lay between the germline ends. The DNA for the CDR3 is TGTGCCAGCAGCCAAGGGCAGGGTTTCTATGAAAAACTGTTTTTT. Translating it yields CASSQGQGFYEKLFF.

The chain is built from TRBV12-3 or TRBV12-4 and TRBJ1-2; no definite D call. CDR3 length equals 13 residues. The V end lost 6 bases, the J end lost 1 base, and 9 bases lay between the germline ends. DNA of the CDR3: TGTGCCAGCAGCCCGCAGGTTAACTATGGCTACACCTTC. It encodes CASSPQVNYGYTF.

The gene calls are TRBV29-1 and TRBJ2-5, with TRBD1 matching 8 bases. Germline CDR1 and CDR2: SQVTM and ANQGSEA. This CDR3 is built from 13 residues. Losses at the gene ends were 4 bases for V and 5 bases for J; bases not matched to a gene: 6. CDR3 residues: CSVARQGRETQYF. CDR3 in DNA: TGCAGCGTTGCGAGACAGGGGAGGGAGACCCAGTACTTC.

This clone has just a few counts. The chain has TRBV7-9 and TRBJ2-2, with 13 positions matching TRBD2. Germline loops: CDR1 SEHNR, CDR2 FQNEAQ (reference sequence). V was pared by 5 bases and J by 6 bases, with 6 bases of the junction left unmatched. This CDR3 region has 16 residues. The CDR3, as DNA: TGTGCCAGCAGCCCCCGACTAGCGGGGGGCCCCGGGGAGCTGTTTTTT. Its translation is CASSPRLAGGPGELFF. Full variable domain (rest looked up from reference TRBV7-9 and TRBJ2-2): DTGVSQNPRHKITKRGQNVTFRCDPISEHNRLYWYRQTLGQGPEFLTYFQNEAQLEKSRLLSDRFSAERPKGSFSTLEIQRTEQGDSAMYLCASSPRLAGGPGELFFGEGSRLTVL.

The chain links TRBV7-3 to TRBJ1-2; TRBD1 is a possible D gene (5 bases). Per the germline V gene, CDR1 is SGHTA and CDR2 is FQGTGA. Trimming stripped 5 bases from V and 4 bases from J, with 11 bases between. The CDR3 length is 13 residues. CDR3 protein: CASSAQGGYGYTF. DNA for the CDR3: TGTGCCAGCAGCGCCCAGGGTGGCTATGGCTACACCTTC.

The V and J genes are TRBV24-1 and TRBJ2-5; 9 bases fit TRBD1. Germline CDR1 is KGHDR and CDR2 is SFDVKD. This CDR3 spans 15 amino acids. V lost 3 bases, J lost 3 bases, and 4 bases stayed unmatched. The chain's CDR3 is CATSDTGQGEETQYF. The CDR3 nucleotides are TGTGCCACCAGTGATACGGGACAGGGTGAAGAGACCCAGTACTTC.

This chain connects TRBV2 to TRBJ1-2, with TRBD1 matching over 9 bases. CDR3 length: 15 residues. With 3 bases clipped from V and 8 bases from J, the junction kept 10 bases outside the gene matches. Germline assignment: CDR1 SNHLY and CDR2 FYNNEI. The CDR3 loop reads CASSDFPGQGRGYTF. The CDR3 DNA follows: TGTGCCAGCAGTGATTTCCCGGGACAGGGACGAGGCTACACCTTC.

This clone was seen just once. The chain has TRBV6-1 and TRBJ1-4; tentatively, D is TRBD1 (6 bases). Trimming pared 1 base from V and 0 bases from J, leaving 12 bases between. Looked up from germline, CDR1 is MNHNS and CDR2 is SASEGT. The CDR3 runs to 17 residues. The CDR3 DNA reads TGTGCCAGCAGTGAAGTCAGGGGAACTGCAACTAATGAAAAACTGTTTTTT. This gives the protein CASSEVRGTATNEKLFF.

This chain uses TRBV19 with TRBJ1-4; 8 bases align to TRBD1. The CDR3 is 15 residues long. The germline gives CDR1 LNHDA, CDR2 SQIVND (reference sequence). Trimming cost V 7 bases and J 3 bases; bases outside gene matches: 7. CDR3 sequence: CASNLPGQANEKLFF. Written as DNA, the CDR3 is TGTGCCAGTAATCTACCGGGACAGGCTAATGAAAAACTGTTTTTT.

The V and J genes are TRBV12-3 or TRBV12-4 and TRBJ1-1; perhaps TRBD1 as D (6 bases). V shed 5 bases and J shed 7 bases, with 11 bases lying between them. The CDR3 is 12 residues long. CDR3 in amino acids: CASSMTTGEAFF. The CDR3 nucleotides are TGTGCCAGCAGTATGACGACAGGTGAAGCTTTCTTT.

Remarks on this clone: One end of the junction does not line up with germline, which may come from a read error. V and J are TRBV2 and TRBJ1-1; D remains unclear. Germline-derived CDR1 and CDR2 are SNHLY and FYNNEI. The CDR3 loop spans 16 amino acids. CDR3 DNA sequence: TGTGTCAGCAGTGAGATAGGTGGAGGGCCGGTCGCTGAAGCTTTCTTT. Its translation: CVSSEIGGGPVAEAFF.

This chain connects TRBV2 to TRBJ1-4; the D gene is possibly TRBD1 (6 bases). Germline V CDR1 and CDR2: SNHLY, FYNNEI. The length of the CDR3 is 16 residues. The V gene lost 8 bases and the J gene lost 5 bases, with 21 bases spanning the gap. In nucleotides, the CDR3 is TGTGCCAGCGTCGAGCCAAGTAGCAGGGGAAATGAAAAACTGTTTTTT. This codes for CASVEPSSRGNEKLFF.

This chain joins TRBV10-3 and TRBJ2-2, with 7 bases matching TRBD1. The V segment lost 3 bases and the J segment 3 bases; nucleotides outside the gene matches: 1. The germline gives CDR1 ENHRY, CDR2 SYGVKD. This CDR3 has 14 amino acids. The CDR3 protein is CAISEQGYTGELFF. CDR3 in DNA: TGTGCCATCAGTGAACAGGGGTACACCGGGGAGCTGTTTTTT.